One sample yielded the 28 T cell receptor beta chains listed below, sequenced in a study of T cells in localized non-small cell lung cancer. Generated by immunoSEQ multiplex PCR, the TCRdb table keeps only in-frame clones and is missing some. The table includes 35,000 to 50,000 clones, roughly nine tenths detected once. Sequenced here: PBMCs, sampled before any cancer treatment. All receptors come from a woman aged 40 to 75 with stage II lung adenocarcinoma.

The chain employs TRBV7-9 and TRBJ1-1; maybe TRBD1 (6 bases). The CDR3 length is 13 residues. Trimming pared 2 bases from V and 7 bases from J, leaving 11 bases between. Germline assignment: CDR1 SEHNR and CDR2 FQNEAQ (reference sequence). CDR3 amino acids: CASSLRGSGEAFF. The CDR3 nucleotides are TGTGCCAGCAGCTTAAGGGGGTCTGGTGAAGCTTTCTTT.

The J gene is TRBJ2-2, the V gene TRBV6-6, with D unclear. V gave up 6 bases and J gave up 4 bases, with 9 bases separating them. Germline V gives CDR1 MNHNY, CDR2 SVGAGI (reference sequence). This CDR3 spans 13 amino acids. The CDR3 region is CASRPEFTGELFF. The CDR3 DNA reads TGTGCCAGCAGACCAGAGTTCACCGGGGAGCTGTTTTTT.

The rearrangement joins TRBV27 to TRBJ2-7, with 9 positions matching TRBD2. The CDR3 has 17 amino acids. CDR1 is MNHEY, CDR2 SMNVEV, per germline (reference sequence). V lost 4 bases, J lost 4 bases, and 14 bases stayed unmatched. The CDR3: CASSSGFLAGEFYEQYF. Written as DNA, the CDR3 is TGTGCCAGCAGTTCTGGCTTCTTAGCGGGAGAGTTTTACGAGCAGTACTTC.

The chain joins TRBV9 to TRBJ2-3; 8 nucleotides align to TRBD1. The CDR3 is made up of 16 amino acids. Germline V CDR1 and CDR2: SGDLS, YYNGEE. Trimming at V came to 0 bases and at J to 5 bases, leaving 8 bases not matched to a gene. In DNA form, the CDR3 reads TGTGCCAGCAGCGTAGCTGGGACAGGACTCGGAGATACGCAGTATTTT. It codes for CASSVAGTGLGDTQYF.

The chain has TRBV5-5 and TRBJ2-7, with D perhaps TRBD1 or TRBD2 (7 bases each). CDR3 length: 16 amino acids. Trimming took 0 bases from V and 6 from J, leaving 19 bases between them. Germline V gene data show CDR1 as SGHKS and CDR2 as YYEKEE (reference sequence). CDR3 nucleotide sequence: TGTGCCAGCAGCTTGGGGCAGTCTTTCAGGGGGGGCGAGCAGTACTTC. Its protein product is CASSLGQSFRGGEQYF.

This chain's CDR3 is CASTLTGDRGNTIYF. The CDR3 coding sequence is TGTGCCAGCACTCTCACAGGGGATCGTGGAAACACCATATATTTT. V is TRBV5-5 and J is TRBJ1-3, with 7 positions matching TRBD1. This CDR3 has 15 amino acids. V lost 6 bases and J lost 3; bases outside the gene matches: 9. The germline gives CDR1 SGHKS, CDR2 YYEKEE (reference sequence).

This clone was picked up a small number of times. The V and J genes are TRBV6-6 and TRBJ2-1; 13 bases are shared with TRBD2. The CDR3 length is 15 residues. The junction had 7 bases not matched to a gene; V was cut back by 6 bases and J by 8 bases. Germline V CDR1 and CDR2: MNHNY, SVGAGI (reference sequence). The CDR3 loop is CASSAGTSGTDEQFF. The CDR3 DNA is TGTGCCAGCAGCGCCGGGACTAGCGGGACTGATGAGCAGTTCTTC.

This chain connects TRBV6-6 to TRBJ2-5; D is undetermined. The V and J ends lost 11 bases and 5 bases respectively, with 12 bases between them. CDR3 length equals 11 residues. Germline CDR1 reads MNHNY; CDR2 reads SVGAGI (reference sequence). Written as DNA, the CDR3 is TGTGCCGCCAGCACATTGGAGACCCAGTACTTC. It is translated as CAASTLETQYF.

CDR3 in DNA: TGTGCCAGCGGTCAGCCCCAGCATTTT. This gives the protein CASGQPQHF. This sequence joins TRBV27 and TRBJ1-5, with D hard to call. The CDR3 spans 9 residues. Per the germline V gene, CDR1 is MNHEY and CDR2 is SMNVEV (reference sequence). The ends were cut back, 8 bases at V and 6 bases at J, with 2 bases in the middle.

This clone was found a few times. This chain links TRBV28 with TRBJ2-1; a possible D gene is TRBD2 (6 bases). The CDR3 is made up of 15 amino acids. V lost 2 bases and J lost 8, with 16 bases in between. Looked up from germline, CDR1 is MDHEN and CDR2 is SYDVKM. CDR3 DNA: TGTGCCAGCAGTTTACCCCTCCGCGGCGGGGATGAGCAGTTCTTC. Encoded protein: CASSLPLRGGDEQFF.

This rearrangement joins TRBV28 to TRBJ1-5, with D perhaps TRBD1 (5 bases). Trimming shortened V by 4 bases and J by 1 base, and 20 bases separated the two germline ends. There are 18 residues in the CDR3. Germline assignment: CDR1 MDHEN and CDR2 SYDVKM. CDR3: CASSSNRLGGGSNQPQHF. The DNA of the CDR3 is TGTGCCAGCAGTTCGAATCGGTTAGGTGGGGGAAGCAATCAGCCCCAGCATTTT.

V gene TRBV30 combines with J gene TRBJ1-1; D unclear. The CDR3 covers 13 residues. Trimming left V 3 bases short and J 7 bases short, with 15 bases between. The germline gives CDR1 GTSNPN, CDR2 SVGIG (reference sequence). CDR3 sequence: CAWSHSGLGEAFF. Written as DNA, the CDR3 is TGTGCCTGGAGCCACTCGGGGTTGGGTGAAGCTTTCTTT.

V and J are TRBV18 and TRBJ1-5; no clear D gene. The CDR3 runs 14 residues. From germline, CDR1 is KGHSH and CDR2 LQKENI. V was cut by 4 bases and J by 7 bases, with 14 bases left in between. DNA of the CDR3: TGTGCCAGCTCACGGGATCCGGGGAACCAGCCCCAGCATTTT. The encoded protein is CASSRDPGNQPQHF.

The rearrangement links TRBV6-1 to TRBJ2-7, with D maybe TRBD2 (6 bases). The V gene's germline CDR1 is MNHNS and CDR2 SASEGT. The V end was cut by 0 bases, the J end by 3 bases, with 9 bases between. This CDR3 is built from 14 residues. The CDR3 region is CASSEAPGVYEQYF. CDR3 sequence (DNA): TGTGCCAGCAGTGAAGCCCCGGGAGTCTACGAGCAGTACTTC.

The V and J genes are TRBV29-1 and TRBJ1-6; 9 bases agree with TRBD1. Germline CDR1 is SQVTM and CDR2 is ANQGSEA. With V trimmed by 6 bases and J by 7 bases, 4 bases remained unmatched. The CDR3 has 13 amino acids. CDR3 residues: CSVMTGGNSPLHF. CDR3 DNA: TGCAGCGTGATGACAGGGGGGAATTCACCCCTCCACTTT.

This clone has just one count. The chain joins TRBV18 to TRBJ1-2, with 7 bases matching TRBD1. Germline-derived CDR1 and CDR2 are KGHSH and LQKENI. This CDR3 has 12 amino acids. With V trimmed by 6 bases and J by 8 bases, 6 bases remained unmatched. The CDR3: CASSLDREGYTF. The CDR3 DNA sequence: TGTGCCAGCTCGCTCGACAGGGAGGGCTACACCTTC.

The chain recombines TRBV7-2 with TRBJ1-1; TRBD1 aligns across 8 bases. Germline CDR1 reads SGHTA; CDR2 reads FQGNSA. This CDR3 comprises 14 residues. Trimming cost V 5 bases and J 4 bases; bases outside gene matches: 6. CDR3 region: CASSGDRGSTEAFF. The CDR3 DNA follows: TGTGCCAGCAGCGGCGACAGGGGAAGCACTGAAGCTTTCTTT.

Concerning this clone itself: Likely a read error: the CDR3 ends without its conserved phenylalanine or tryptophan. The DNA is omitted, as the CDR3 cannot be located on it reliably, and the CDR3 follows TCRdb's listing. The chain carries TRBV18 and TRBJ2-4; the D call in the table, TRBD2, was not verified against the DNA. CDR1 KGHSH and CDR2 LQKENI come from the germline V gene. The CDR3 sequence runs 14 residues, both termini included. The CDR3 here is CASSPGGPIGREVY.

A word on this clone: A far more abundant clone sits one base away, making this likely a read error. Other DNA variants within this sample encode the same CDR3. The rearrangement links TRBV5-1 to TRBJ2-7; D call uncertain. This CDR3 is 12 amino acids long. The germline CDR1 and CDR2 sequences are SGHRS and YFSETQ. V was cut by 1 base and J by 1 base, with 3 bases left in between. DNA for the CDR3: TGCGCCAGCAGCTTGAATTCCTACGAGCAGTACTTC. Translated, it gives CASSLNSYEQYF.

The rearrangement links TRBV5-1 to TRBJ1-1; D may be TRBD1 (5 bases). This CDR3 spans 14 amino acids. V was trimmed by 1 base and J by 5 bases, leaving 12 bases between them. Germline loops: CDR1 SGHRS, CDR2 YFSETQ. The CDR3 protein is CASSLKGIGTEAFF. Written as DNA, the CDR3 is TGCGCCAGCAGCTTGAAGGGGATTGGAACTGAAGCTTTCTTT.

This chain connects TRBV19 to TRBJ2-1; 10 nucleotides match TRBD1. This CDR3 is 17 amino acids long. Trimming took 5 bases from V and 4 from J; bases not matched to a gene: 11. Germline values: CDR1 LNHDA, CDR2 SQIVND (reference sequence). Here the CDR3 DNA reads TGTGCCAGTAGTCCCTTAGCGGGACAGGGGACATACAATGAGCAGTTCTTC. Translating it yields CASSPLAGQGTYNEQFF.

The chain combines TRBV9 with TRBJ2-7, with 16 nucleotides matching TRBD2. CDR3 length: 14 amino acids. V trimming: 7 bases; J trimming: 7 bases; junction bases outside the gene matches: 5. The germline V gene encodes CDR1 SGDLS and CDR2 YYNGEE. Here the CDR3 DNA reads TGTGCCAGCGGAAAGGGACTAGCGGGAGGGGAGCAGTACTTC. The encoded protein is CASGKGLAGGEQYF.

V is TRBV11-2 and J is TRBJ1-1; D perhaps matches TRBD1 (6 bases). CDR1 and CDR2 from the germline V gene are SGHAT and FQNNGV. V dropped 7 bases and J dropped 2 bases, with 14 bases sitting between them. The CDR3 extends over 14 amino acids. The CDR3: CASMPQGVNTEAFF. The CDR3 region has the DNA TGTGCCAGCATGCCACAGGGTGTTAACACTGAAGCTTTCTTT. Together with reference TRBV11-2 and TRBJ1-1, the CDR3 gives the full variable domain: EAGVAQSPRYKIIEKRQSVAFWCNPISGHATLYWYQQILGQGPKLLIQFQNNGVVDDSQLPKDRFSAERLKGVDSTLKIQPAKLEDSAVYLCASMPQGVNTEAFFGQGTRLTVV.

The chain links TRBV7-2 to TRBJ2-1; tentative D call: TRBD2 (5 bases). Between the trimmed V and J ends, which lost 4 bases and 4 bases, there was a span of 14 bases. Germline assignment: CDR1 SGHTA and CDR2 FQGNSA. CDR3 length equals 15 residues. For the CDR3, the DNA is TGTGCCAGCAGCTCCGACGGCGGGCGTTACAATGAGCAGTTCTTC. As protein: CASSSDGGRYNEQFF. Variable domain in full (rest from reference TRBV7-2 and TRBJ2-1): GAGVSQSPSNKVTEKGKDVELRCDPISGHTALYWYRQSLGQGLEFLIYFQGNSAPDKSGLPSDRFSAERTGGSVSTLTIQRTQQEDSAVYLCASSSDGGRYNEQFFGPGTRLTVL.

This chain joins TRBV5-7 and TRBJ2-5, with D tentatively TRBD1 or TRBD2 (5 bases each). TRBV5-7 is an open reading frame whose function is uncertain. The length of the CDR3 is 15 residues. The V end was cut by 1 base, the J end by 0 bases, with 10 bases between. CDR3 DNA: TGTGCCAGCAGCTTGTTGGGGACGTACCAAGAGACCCAGTACTTC. This sequence encodes CASSLLGTYQETQYF.

The rearrangement joins TRBV5-1 to TRBJ2-1, with 8 bases lining up with TRBD2. The CDR3 has 17 amino acids. Germline V gene lookup returns CDR1 SGHRS and CDR2 YFSETQ. V shed 4 bases and J 5 bases; nucleotides not matched to a gene: 14. The CDR3 region is CASSPMGSGVGNNEQFF. In DNA, the CDR3 is TGCGCCAGCAGCCCTATGGGTAGCGGGGTGGGTAACAATGAGCAGTTCTTC.

V gene TRBV7-5 combines with J gene TRBJ2-5; TRBD2, the table's D call, was not compared with the DNA. TRBV7-5 is listed as a pseudogene. CDR3 length: 18 residues. CDR3 protein: CVRSSGTSGGIQEFTQYF. CDR3 nucleotide sequence: TGTGTCAGAAGCTCCGGGACTAGCGGGGGAATCCAAGAGTTTACCCAGTACTTC.

CDR3 in amino acids: CASSLIGTGGVGYTF. As DNA, the CDR3 is TGCGCCAGCAGCTTAATTGGGACAGGGGGCGTCGGCTACACCTTC. The rearrangement links TRBV5-1 to TRBJ1-2, with 12 bases matching TRBD1. The V segment lost 2 bases and the J segment 8 bases; nucleotides outside the gene matches: 7. CDR3 length equals 15 residues. In germline, CDR1 is SGHRS, CDR2 YFSETQ.